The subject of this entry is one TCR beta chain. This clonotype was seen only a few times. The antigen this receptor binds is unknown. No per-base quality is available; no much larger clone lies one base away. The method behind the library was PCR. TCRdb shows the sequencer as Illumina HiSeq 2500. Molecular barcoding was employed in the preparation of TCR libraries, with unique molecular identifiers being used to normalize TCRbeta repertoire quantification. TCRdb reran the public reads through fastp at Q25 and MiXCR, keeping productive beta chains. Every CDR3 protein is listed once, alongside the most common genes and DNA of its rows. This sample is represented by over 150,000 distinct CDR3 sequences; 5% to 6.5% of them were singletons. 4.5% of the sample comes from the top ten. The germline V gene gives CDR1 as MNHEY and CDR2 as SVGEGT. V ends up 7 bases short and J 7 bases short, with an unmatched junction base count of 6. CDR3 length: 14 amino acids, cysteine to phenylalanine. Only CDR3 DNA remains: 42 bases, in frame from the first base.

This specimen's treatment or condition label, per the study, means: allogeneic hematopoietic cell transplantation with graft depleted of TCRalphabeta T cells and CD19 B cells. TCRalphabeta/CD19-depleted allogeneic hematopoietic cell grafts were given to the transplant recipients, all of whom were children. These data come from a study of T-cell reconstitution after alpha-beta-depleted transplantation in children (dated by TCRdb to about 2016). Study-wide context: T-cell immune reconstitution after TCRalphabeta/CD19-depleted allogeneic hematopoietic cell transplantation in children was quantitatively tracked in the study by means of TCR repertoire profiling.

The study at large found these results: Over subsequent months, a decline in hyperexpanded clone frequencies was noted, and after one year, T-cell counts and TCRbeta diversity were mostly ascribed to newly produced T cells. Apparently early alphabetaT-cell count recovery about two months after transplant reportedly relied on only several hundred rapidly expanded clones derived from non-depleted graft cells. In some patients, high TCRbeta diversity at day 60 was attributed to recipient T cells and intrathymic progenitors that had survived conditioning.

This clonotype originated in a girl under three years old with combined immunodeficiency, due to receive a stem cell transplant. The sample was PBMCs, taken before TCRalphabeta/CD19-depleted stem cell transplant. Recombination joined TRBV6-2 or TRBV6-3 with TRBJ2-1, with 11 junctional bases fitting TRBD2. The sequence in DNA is TGTGCCAGCAACCTAGCGGGGGGATGGAATGAGCAGTTCTTC. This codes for CASNLAGGWNEQFF.